This T cell receptor beta chain was identified during a study of metastatic and nonmetastatic thyroid tumors. Looking at the study overall: A comparison of repertoires was made across blood and tumor or nodule tissue from malignant and benign thyroid patients. General study points: As reported, TCR beta diversity in blood and tumor was significantly higher in malignant thyroid tumors than in benign nodules.

This CDR3 has 14 amino acids. With 3 bases removed from V and 5 bases from J, the gap between germline ends came to 13 bases. Germline CDR1 MNHEY, CDR2 SMNVEV (reference sequence). TCRdb redid the clone calls on the PCR reads using MiXCR. In the table there are 50,000 or so clones, approximately 15% of which are singletons. Before thyroid surgery, none of the patients had received any treatment. This clone has ten or more counts. The antigen is unknown. The specimen was blood. The chain joins TRBV27 to TRBJ1-1; D perhaps matches TRBD1 (5 bases). The receptor was isolated from a female donor with papillary thyroid cancer or a benign thyroid nodule (not recorded which). Some clones in this sample may be carry-over from other donors' samples. CDR3 in amino acids: CASSFGGSGTEAFF. The CDR3 region has the DNA TGTGCCAGCAGTTTCGGGGGATCTGGGACTGAAGCTTTCTTT.